Here is one T cell receptor (beta chain) with its context. The antigen is unknown. PCR employed 60 Vbeta and 13 Jbeta primers. Assay: immunoSEQ multiplex PCR; the TCRdb copy retains only in-frame clones and omits some. The table records 100,000 to 150,000 clones, 65% to 75% of them present only once. The germline V gene encodes CDR1 MGHRA and CDR2 YSYEKL. V was pared by 3 bases and J by 3 bases, with 15 bases between. The CDR3 contains 15 residues. This entry is derived from a study of cytomegalovirus exposure and HLA in healthy donors. Study-wide results and caveats: Later analysis indicated greater clonal expansion among HLA-associated TCR beta chains than among equally common other chains. The productive fraction for most TCR beta V segments was about 87% or about 30% in an earlier analysis. In terms of immune exposure information, only CMV serostatus was available. There were three CMV-associated chains whose specificity for CMV antigens was confirmed in vitro.

The chain recombines TRBV4-1 with TRBJ2-7, with D perhaps TRBD1 (6 bases). This clonotype was sampled from a man between 40 and 49 years old in good health and CMV-seropositive. Sequencing was carried out using PBMCs. The CDR3 loop is CASSHADRTLYEQYF. The CDR3 coding sequence is TGCGCCAGCAGCCATGCCGACAGGACCCTCTACGAGCAGTACTTC.